This T cell receptor (beta chain) appears in the sequencing data of a study of cytomegalovirus exposure and HLA in healthy donors. Study as a whole: Unique TCRs from HLA-typed donors, 65 million to 85 million of them, were held in an early data release. Study-level points and caveats: In a later analysis, HLA-associated beta chains showed higher expansion and lower generation probabilities than comparable chains.

Worth noting for this clone: Its antigen is currently unknown.

It was with 60 Vbeta and 13 Jbeta primers that the PCR ran. Repertoires were generated with immunoSEQ multiplex PCR, while TCRdb's copy carries only in-frame clones and drops some. The sample data list about 200,000 clones. The sequenced sample was PBMCs. This receptor was taken from a girl aged 2 to 9 in good health and CMV-seropositive.

CDR3 residues: CASSPPPQGHEKLFF. The CDR3 bases are TGTGCCAGCTCACCACCGCCCCAGGGCCACGAAAAACTGTTTTTT. The V gene is TRBV18, the J gene TRBJ1-4, with D maybe TRBD1 (5 bases). Trimming left V 0 bases short and J 8 bases short, with 13 bases between. The CDR3 totals 15 residues. Germline-derived CDR1 and CDR2 are KGHSH and LQKENI.